The 13 T cell receptor beta chains below come from one sample, sequenced in a study of beta chain features in type 1 diabetes. The investigators reverse transcribed all of the isolated RNA, so they sequenced expressed TCRB transcripts. The protocol was immunoSEQ multiplex PCR, while the TCRdb copy is restricted to in-frame clones and leaves out a portion. The sample records some 900,000 clones, 15% to 20% being singletons. Sequenced: naive CD4+ T cells from blood. The receptors were gathered from a woman between 18 and 29 years old in good health.

This clone turned up a few times. The V and J genes are TRBV18 and TRBJ2-7, with 11 positions matching TRBD2. The V gene end was trimmed by 0 bases and the J gene end by 4 bases; junction bases not matched to a gene: 5. The CDR3 loop spans 16 amino acids. The germline V gene encodes CDR1 KGHSH and CDR2 LQKENI. The CDR3 nucleotides are TGTGCCAGCTCACCACCGCGGGGACTAGCGGTTTACGAGCAGTACTTC. Translating gives CASSPPRGLAVYEQYF.

This clone was detected a few times. This sequence joins TRBV5-1 and TRBJ2-2; D gene unclear. V gave up 0 bases and J gave up 3 bases, with 3 bases separating them. The CDR3 sequence is 13 residues long. Germline lookup yields CDR1 SGHRS and CDR2 YFSETQ. The CDR3, as DNA: TGCGCCAGCAGCTTGGACTACACCGGGGAGCTGTTTTTT. As protein: CASSLDYTGELFF.

The J gene is TRBJ2-2, the V gene TRBV7-9; D unclear. Germline V gene sequence: CDR1 SEHNR, CDR2 FQNEAQ (reference sequence). The CDR3 is 13 residues long. V shed 5 bases and J shed 1 base, with 5 bases lying between them. CDR3: CASSHRNTGELFF. The CDR3 nucleotides read TGTGCCAGCAGCCACCGGAACACCGGGGAGCTGTTTTTT.

This clone occurred a few times. The chain links TRBV6-5 to TRBJ2-1; D gene ambiguous. Trimming shortened V by 10 bases and J by 0 bases, and 10 bases separated the two germline ends. The germline V gene has CDR1 MNHEY and CDR2 SVGAGI. The CDR3 is made up of 13 amino acids. The CDR3 DNA reads as TGTGCCACAACGGGCCTCTCCTACAATGAGCAGTTCTTC. Its protein is CATTGLSYNEQFF.

In this sample, this clone turned up a few times. The chain combines TRBV29-1 with TRBJ2-1; unclear D gene. The CDR3 length is 15 residues. From germline, CDR1 is SQVTM and CDR2 ANQGSEA. V lost 2 bases to trimming and J lost 4 bases, with 15 bases between them. The CDR3 here is CSVETRSRGYNEQFF. Written as DNA, the CDR3 is TGCAGCGTTGAAACGCGCTCTAGAGGTTACAATGAGCAGTTCTTC.

About this clone: The sample holds other DNA sequences that translate to the same CDR3. The chain combines TRBV28 with TRBJ2-6, with D hard to call. The CDR3 extends over 13 amino acids. CDR1 is MDHEN, CDR2 SYDVKM, per germline. V was cut by 4 bases and J by 1 base, with 2 bases left in between. CDR3 sequence: CASSSSGANVLTF. In nucleotides, the CDR3 is TGTGCCAGCAGTTCGTCTGGGGCCAACGTCCTGACTTTC. The full variable domain, its missing parts supplied by reference TRBV28 and TRBJ2-6, is DVKVTQSSRYLVKRTGEKVFLECVQDMDHENMFWYRQDPGLGLRLIYFSYDVKMKEKGDIPEGYSVSREKKERFSLILESASTNQTSMYLCASSSSGANVLTFGAGSRLTVL.

Details on this clone: This may be a read error, as it is one base from a much larger clone. The genes are TRBV5-4 and TRBJ1-1; 8 bases align to TRBD1. CDR1 and CDR2 from the germline V gene are SGHNT and YYREEE (reference sequence). J lost 1 base, V lost 4 bases, and 3 bases had no gene match. The CDR3 covers 14 residues. In DNA form, the CDR3 reads TGTGCCAGCAGCATAGGACAGGGGAACACTGAAGCTTTCTTT. Translating it yields CASSIGQGNTEAFF.

The table lists this clone with a few counts. This rearrangement joins TRBV4-1 to TRBJ2-4, with D perhaps TRBD1 or TRBD2 (6 bases each). The germline V and J ends were trimmed by 5 bases and 6 bases, with 17 bases remaining between them. The germline gives CDR1 MGHRA, CDR2 YSYEKL. The CDR3 extends over 15 amino acids. The CDR3 DNA sequence: TGCGCCAGCAGCTTGACTGGGGGGCACGGAAACATTCAGTACTTC. As protein: CASSLTGGHGNIQYF.

The V gene is TRBV5-1, the J gene TRBJ2-5; D gene uncertain. The CDR3 runs to 14 residues. The V gene lost 1 base and the J gene lost 5 bases, with 12 bases spanning the gap. Per germline, CDR1 SGHRS and CDR2 YFSETQ. The CDR3: CASSLLGNIETQYF. The DNA of the CDR3 is TGCGCCAGCAGCTTGTTAGGGAATATCGAGACCCAGTACTTC.

In this sample, this clone turned up a few times. The CDR3 DNA follows: TGTGCCAGCCCCCCCTCCGGGACAACTAGCACAGATACGCAGTATTTT. Translation gives CASPPSGTTSTDTQYF. V and J are TRBV28 and TRBJ2-3; weak D call: TRBD1 (6 bases). Deletions cut 8 bases from V and 0 bases from J, with 18 bases between. The CDR3 is made up of 16 amino acids. Germline V CDR1 and CDR2: MDHEN, SYDVKM.

This clone was seen only a few times. The V call is TRBV25-1, the J call TRBJ2-5; D is perhaps TRBD1 (5 bases). This CDR3 region has 11 residues. V was shortened by 7 bases and J by 8 bases, with 11 bases between the two germline ends. Germline V CDR1 and CDR2: MGHDK, SYGVNS. The CDR3 region is CASKDTSTQYF. CDR3 DNA sequence: TGTGCCAGCAAGGACACAAGTACCCAGTACTTC.

The CDR3 loop is CASSLGFSGETQYF. CDR3 DNA: TGTGCCAGCAGCTTAGGTTTTAGCGGGGAGACCCAGTACTTC. This rearrangement joins TRBV7-9 to TRBJ2-5, with TRBD2 identical over 7 bases. CDR1 SEHNR and CDR2 FQNEAQ come from the germline V gene (reference sequence). The CDR3 totals 14 residues. The junction had 4 bases not matched to a gene; V was cut back by 1 base and J by 5 bases.

The rearrangement links TRBV7-9 to TRBJ2-1; the match to TRBD1 covers 7 bases. Germline trimming cut 5 bases from V and 0 bases from J; bases unmatched to any gene: 13. The germline V gene encodes CDR1 SEHNR and CDR2 FQNEAQ (reference sequence). CDR3 size: 18 residues. The CDR3 sequence: CASSRPAQQGSSYNEQFF. Here the CDR3 DNA reads TGTGCCAGCAGCCGACCCGCCCAACAGGGGAGCTCCTACAATGAGCAGTTCTTC.